This T cell receptor (beta chain) derives from a study of shared clonotypes between healthy human individuals. Study-wide background: Samples came from two female and three male donors aged 18 to 49. Three CD4 naive, three CD4 memory, two CD8 naive and one CD8 memory plate were used per donor. Study conclusions and caveats: The naive CD4 repertoires of several donors were compared, and 5% to 6.5% of clonotypes were shared. Non-shared clonotypes had lower generation probabilities than clonotypes shared by all four sorted-subset donors.

In the case of this clone: The antigen remains undetermined.

Profiling relied on immunoSEQ multiplex PCR, and the TCRdb table lists in-frame clones only, not all of them. The sample contains some 1,600,000 clones, roughly 98% of which appear only once. The CDR3 has 13 amino acids. Deletions cut 6 bases from V and 6 bases from J, with 12 bases between. Germline V CDR1 and CDR2: MDHEN, SYDVKM. Sample: naive CD4+ T cells sorted from blood. As for subset: CD45RA+ positively selected. This TCR was recovered from a man younger than 40 in good health. The J gene is TRBJ2-1, the V gene TRBV28; no firm D call. This CDR3 is CASRRGFPNEQFF. CDR3 sequence (DNA): TGTGCCAGCAGGAGAGGTTTCCCCAATGAGCAGTTCTTC.